This is a list of T cell receptor beta chains from one sample in a study of post-analysis software for immune sequencing data. Each CDR3 protein is one row after TCRdb ran MiXCR on the PCR reads. Of about 770,000 distinct CDR3 sequences in the sample, about 43% were seen once. The sample consisted of blood. The receptors originated from a girl aged 5 to 17 with multiple sclerosis. CDR3s include the opening cysteine and the closing phenylalanine or tryptophan. Fields, in order: V gene, clone size, J gene, D gene, CDR3 protein, CDR3 DNA. A D gene is named only where the DNA matches it firmly. Part of the rows lack a size; the others show once, few, many or a class for expanded clones.

v_gene: TRBV7-8
abundance: .
j_gene: TRBJ2-7
d_gene: .
CDR3aa: CASSEAPPGYEQYF
CDR3nt: TGTGCCAGCAGCGAGGCCCCACCGGGCTACGAGCAGTACTTC

v_gene: TRBV20-1
abundance: .
j_gene: TRBJ2-1
d_gene: TRBD2
CDR3aa: CSARIKGLAYNEQFF
CDR3nt: TGCAGTGCTAGAATAAAGGGACTAGCCTACAATGAGCAGTTCTTC

v_gene: TRBV11-2
abundance: .
j_gene: TRBJ1-1
d_gene: .
CDR3aa: CASSSWTANAEAFF
CDR3nt: TGTGCCAGCAGCTCCTGGACAGCCAACGCTGAAGCTTTCTTT

v_gene: TRBV12-3/TRBV12-4
abundance: .
j_gene: TRBJ2-7
d_gene: TRBD2
CDR3aa: CASSSRTSSYEQYF
CDR3nt: TGTGCCAGCAGTTCCCGGACTAGCTCCTACGAGCAGTACTTC

v_gene: TRBV29-1
abundance: few
j_gene: TRBJ2-3
d_gene: .
CDR3aa: CSVAGLRPDTQYF
CDR3nt: TGCAGCGTTGCGGGGCTCCGCCCAGATACGCAGTATTTT

v_gene: TRBV28
abundance: few
j_gene: TRBJ2-5
d_gene: .
CDR3aa: CAAKRQSEETQYF
CDR3nt: TGTGCAGCAAAACGACAGAGCGAAGAGACCCAGTACTTC

v_gene: TRBV6-1
abundance: once
j_gene: TRBJ2-1
d_gene: .
CDR3aa: CASSDPGVGPNNEQFF
CDR3nt: TGTGCCAGCAGTGATCCAGGGGTTGGACCTAACAATGAGCAGTTCTTC

v_gene: TRBV10-3
abundance: .
j_gene: TRBJ1-2
d_gene: .
CDR3aa: CAISDSVNYGYTF
CDR3nt: TGTGCCATCAGTGACTCAGTTAACTATGGCTACACCTTC

v_gene: TRBV7-2
abundance: few
j_gene: TRBJ2-4
d_gene: TRBD1
CDR3aa: CASSPGGSAKNIQYF
CDR3nt: TGTGCCAGCAGCCCAGGGGGTTCAGCCAAAAACATTCAGTACTTC

v_gene: TRBV5-6
abundance: many
j_gene: TRBJ2-7
d_gene: .
CDR3aa: CASRGDSASEQYF
CDR3nt: TGTGCCAGCAGAGGGGACTCCGCTAGCGAGCAGTACTTC

v_gene: TRBV20-1
abundance: .
j_gene: TRBJ2-7
d_gene: .
CDR3aa: CSASGSPGPLRQYF
CDR3nt: TGCAGTGCTAGCGGCTCCCCGGGACCCCTCCGGCAGTACTTC

v_gene: TRBV11-2
abundance: few
j_gene: TRBJ2-5
d_gene: .
CDR3aa: CASSYEGLFPGETQYF
CDR3nt: TGTGCCAGCAGCTACGAGGGACTTTTCCCGGGGGAGACCCAGTACTTC

v_gene: TRBV7-3
abundance: .
j_gene: TRBJ2-1
d_gene: TRBD2
CDR3aa: CASSLTRTSGNNEQFF
CDR3nt: TGTGCCAGCAGCTTAACCCGGACTAGCGGAAACAATGAGCAGTTCTTC

v_gene: TRBV20-1
abundance: .
j_gene: TRBJ2-1
d_gene: .
CDR3aa: CSASGAAHEQFF
CDR3nt: TGCAGTGCTAGCGGGGCCGCTCATGAGCAGTTCTTC

v_gene: TRBV20-1
abundance: .
j_gene: TRBJ1-1
d_gene: .
CDR3aa: CSARDWGNTEAFF
CDR3nt: TGCAGTGCTAGAGATTGGGGGAACACTGAAGCTTTCTTT

v_gene: TRBV28
abundance: few
j_gene: TRBJ1-5
d_gene: .
CDR3aa: CASMGTTGVQRQPQHF
CDR3nt: TGTGCCAGCATGGGGACCACTGGGGTCCAACGGCAGCCCCAGCATTTT

v_gene: TRBV10-3
abundance: few
j_gene: TRBJ2-1
d_gene: TRBD2
CDR3aa: CAISATSGPYNEQFF
CDR3nt: TGTGCCATCAGCGCTACTAGCGGACCATACAATGAGCAGTTCTTC

v_gene: TRBV11-1
abundance: few
j_gene: TRBJ2-4
d_gene: TRBD1
CDR3aa: CASSLPRTGGSLAKNIQYF
CDR3nt: TGTGCCAGCAGCCTCCCCCGGACAGGGGGCAGCTTAGCCAAAAACATTCAGTACTTC

v_gene: TRBV9
abundance: .
j_gene: TRBJ2-6
d_gene: .
CDR3aa: CASSPRQVKVGANALTF
CDR3nt: TGTGCCAGCAGCCCACGACAGGTTAAAGTGGGGGCCAACGCCCTGACTTTC

v_gene: TRBV7-6
abundance: many
j_gene: TRBJ2-7
d_gene: .
CDR3aa: CASSLEGNDAYEQYF
CDR3nt: TGTGCCAGCAGCTTAGAAGGAAACGACGCCTACGAGCAGTACTTC